Each of the 19 T cell receptor beta chains below was sequenced from the same sample in a study of glioma-infiltrating T cells. Using RNA template, CDR3s of TCR alpha and beta were amplified with iRepertoire arm-PCR. TCRdb passed the multiplex PCR reads through MiXCR, listing each CDR3 protein once. Of more than 350,000 distinct CDR3 sequences detected, 41% appear once; the ten largest clones hold about 11%. The sequencing input was glioma tissue, nonneoplastic brain tissue, or PBMCs (not recorded which). The receptors here all came from a human donor with low-grade glioma or glioblastoma, undergoing nonglioma brain surgery, or in good health (not recorded which).

This clonotype was counted many times. This sequence joins TRBV20-1 and TRBJ2-3; 15 bases are a match to TRBD2. Per the germline V gene, CDR1 is DFQATT and CDR2 is SNEGSKA (reference sequence). The CDR3 is 16 amino acids. The DNA of the CDR3 is TGCCCAATGCAGGGACTAGCGGGAGGTAGCACAGATACGCAGTATTTT. It specifies CPMQGLAGGSTDTQYF.

The chain uses TRBV20-1 and TRBJ1-5; D ambiguous. Germline assignment: CDR1 DFQATT and CDR2 SNEGSKA (reference sequence). The CDR3 is made up of 13 amino acids. The V end was cut by 6 bases, the J end by 1 base, with 10 bases between. CDR3 sequence reads: CSAGGQSNQPQHF. DNA of the CDR3: TGCAGTGCCGGAGGGCAAAGCAATCAGCCCCAGCATTTT.

This clonotype was recorded a few times. This chain uses TRBV25-1 with TRBJ2-2, with D perhaps matching TRBD1 or TRBD2 (5 bases each). Germline values: CDR1 MGHDK, CDR2 SYGVNS. The CDR3 runs to 14 residues. V was shortened by 9 bases and J by 4 bases, with 15 bases between the two germline ends. The CDR3: CARGPPSCTGELFF. The DNA for the CDR3 is TGTGCCAGGGGACCCCCCTCCTGCACCGGGGAGCTGTTTTTT.

Regarding this clonotype: A much larger clone sits a single nucleotide away, making a read error possible. This is likely a read error, given that the CDR3 carries no conserved phenylalanine or tryptophan at its end. V and J are TRBV3-1 and TRBJ1-1; D may be TRBD1 (6 bases). CDR3 length: 13 residues. Germline CDR1 reads LGHDT; CDR2 reads YNNKEL (reference sequence). The CDR3 loop reads CASTQRGGTEAFL. The CDR3 DNA sequence: TGTGCCAGCACCCAAAGAGGGGGTACTGAAGCTTTCCTT.

This clonotype has ten or more counts. The J gene is TRBJ1-6, the V gene TRBV20-1; D is possibly TRBD1 (6 bases). The CDR3 loop spans 17 amino acids. Germline CDR1 is DFQATT and CDR2 is SNEGSKA (reference sequence). V was clipped by 0 bases and J by 1 base, with 13 bases between them. The CDR3: CSAREGTGLSYNSPLHF. DNA of the CDR3: TGCAGTGCTAGAGAGGGAACAGGGTTGTCCTATAATTCACCCCTCCACTTT.

DNA for the CDR3: TGTGCCACCAGCAGATGGAGAGGACAGCAGGCTTTCTTT. Translated: CATSRWRGQQAFF. The rearrangement links TRBV15 to TRBJ1-1; a possible D gene is TRBD1 (6 bases). Germline V gives CDR1 LNHNV, CDR2 YYDKDF (reference sequence). V was clipped by 2 bases and J by 11 bases, with 15 bases between them. This CDR3 spans 13 amino acids.

This clonotype showed up just a few times. The chain links TRBV7-2 to TRBJ2-5; TRBD2 agrees at 7 bases. With 5 bases clipped from V and 2 bases from J, the junction kept 5 bases outside the gene matches. CDR3 length equals 14 residues. Germline lookup yields CDR1 SGHTA and CDR2 FQGNSA. CDR3 sequence (DNA): TGTGCCAGCAGCGTTACTAGCGCACAAGAGACCCAGTACTTC. Its translation is CASSVTSAQETQYF.

This sequence joins TRBV7-9 and TRBJ1-1; TRBD1 might be the D (5 bases). The V and J ends lost 5 bases and 7 bases respectively, with 14 bases between them. CDR1 is SEHNR, CDR2 FQNEAQ, per germline (reference sequence). This CDR3 spans 13 amino acids. The chain's CDR3 is CASSVDSGDEAFF. In DNA, the CDR3 is TGTGCCAGCAGCGTAGACAGCGGAGATGAAGCTTTCTTT.

In its sample, this clonotype was seen many times. The V call is TRBV4-3, the J call TRBJ2-1; D unresolved. The CDR3 contains 13 residues. Germline assignment: CDR1 LGHNA and CDR2 YSLEER. V was pared by 4 bases and J by 6 bases, with 10 bases between. The CDR3 loop reads CASSRTEGNEQFF. The CDR3 bases are TGCGCCAGCAGCCGAACAGAAGGCAATGAGCAGTTCTTC.

The J gene is TRBJ1-5, the V gene TRBV27; no clear D. Between the trimmed V and J ends, which lost 5 bases and 0 bases, there was a span of 8 bases. The length of the CDR3 is 14 residues. Germline V gene lookup returns CDR1 MNHEY and CDR2 SMNVEV (reference sequence). Here the CDR3 reads CASSRAGSNQPQHF. The DNA of the CDR3 is TGTGCCAGCAGTAGGGCTGGTAGCAATCAGCCCCAGCATTTT.

In regard to this clonotype: A read error may explain this, as a much larger clone is one base away. V is TRBV6-1 and J is TRBJ2-7; D not resolved. The CDR3 sequence is 14 residues long. Germline CDR1 MNHNS, CDR2 SASEGT. The CDR3 here is CASSALQRTYEKYF. The CDR3 DNA reads TGTGCCAGCAGTGCACTACAAAGAACCTACGAGAAGTACTTC.

This clonotype showed up just once. The rearrangement uses TRBV20-1 and TRBJ2-4; 7 positions match TRBD2. The length of the CDR3 is 17 residues. The germline CDR1 and CDR2 sequences are DFQATT and SNEGSKA (reference sequence). The J segment lost 9 bases and the V segment lost 0 bases, leaving 17 bases of the junction unmatched. CDR3 protein: CSARDQLAKGPRGIQYF. CDR3 sequence (DNA): TGCAGTGCTAGAGATCAACTAGCGAAAGGGCCAAGGGGCATTCAGTACTTC.

This chain links TRBV11-2 with TRBJ2-2, with D uncertain. The length of the CDR3 is 14 residues. V lost 3 bases to trimming and J lost 5 bases, with 10 bases between them. The germline V gene has CDR1 SGHAT and CDR2 FQNNGV. CDR3 in amino acids: CASSLGVETGELFF. The DNA of the CDR3 is TGTGCCAGCAGCTTGGGCGTGGAGACCGGGGAGCTGTTTTTT.

This chain uses TRBV25-1 with TRBJ2-7, with TRBD2 matching 10 bases. The CDR3 length is 15 residues. Germline V CDR1 and CDR2: MGHDK, SYGVNS. DNA for the CDR3: TGTGCTTCCCCTAGCGGGAGAGTCTGCCCCTACGAGCAGTACTTC. Translating gives CASPSGRVCPYEQYF.

This clonotype was picked up a small number of times. The chain carries TRBV9 and TRBJ2-7; perhaps TRBD2 as D (6 bases). The CDR3 loop spans 14 amino acids. Germline CDR1 is SGDLS and CDR2 is YYNGEE. V shed 0 bases and J shed 2 bases, with 9 bases lying between them. The CDR3: CASSVGGGTYEQYF. In DNA form, the CDR3 reads TGTGCCAGCAGCGTAGGTGGGGGGACCTACGAGCAGTACTTC. Drawing the rest from reference TRBV9 and TRBJ2-7, the complete variable domain is DSGVTQTPKHLITATGQRVTLRCSPRSGDLSVYWYQQSLDQGLQFLIQYYNGEERAKGNILERFSAQQFPDLHSELNLSSLELGDSALYFCASSVGGGTYEQYFGPGTRLTVT.

This clonotype has just a few counts. The chain links TRBV20-1 to TRBJ2-1; 7 bases line up with TRBD1. The CDR3 contains 14 residues. Trimming took 4 bases from V and 2 from J; bases not matched to a gene: 5. Germline CDR1 DFQATT, CDR2 SNEGSKA (reference sequence). The CDR3 sequence: CSAIDRDPYNEQFF. The CDR3 DNA is TGCAGTGCTATCGACAGGGACCCCTACAATGAGCAGTTCTTC.

In its sample, this clonotype was seen a few times. J is TRBJ2-1 and V is TRBV18; possible D gene TRBD1, 6 bases. V was pared by 5 bases and J by 3 bases, with 8 bases between. This CDR3 region has 13 residues. Germline V gene lookup returns CDR1 KGHSH and CDR2 LQKENI. The CDR3 nucleotides read TGTGCCAGCTCAGAGACAGGCTACAATGAGCAGTTCTTC. Protein sequence: CASSETGYNEQFF.

This clonotype was seen a handful of times. V usage is TRBV7-2 and J usage is TRBJ2-7; D may be TRBD1 (5 bases). Germline assignment: CDR1 SGHTA and CDR2 FQGNSA. The CDR3 loop spans 12 amino acids. The germline V and J ends were trimmed by 2 bases and 5 bases, with 7 bases remaining between them. CDR3 sequence (DNA): TGTGCCAGCAGCTTACTAGGGGACGAGCAGTACTTC. Translation gives CASSLLGDEQYF.

A note on this clonotype: A read error is likely, as this CDR3 ends without the conserved phenylalanine or tryptophan. The CDR3 DNA follows: TGTGCCAGCAGCCAATCCAGACAGAGCAATCAGCCCCAGCATTCT. As protein: CASSQSRQSNQPQHS. The rearrangement links TRBV6-6 to TRBJ1-5, with D possibly being TRBD1 (5 bases). The CDR3 contains 15 residues. Trimming shortened V by 6 bases and J by 1 base, and 13 bases separated the two germline ends. From germline, CDR1 is MNHNY and CDR2 SVGAGI (reference sequence).